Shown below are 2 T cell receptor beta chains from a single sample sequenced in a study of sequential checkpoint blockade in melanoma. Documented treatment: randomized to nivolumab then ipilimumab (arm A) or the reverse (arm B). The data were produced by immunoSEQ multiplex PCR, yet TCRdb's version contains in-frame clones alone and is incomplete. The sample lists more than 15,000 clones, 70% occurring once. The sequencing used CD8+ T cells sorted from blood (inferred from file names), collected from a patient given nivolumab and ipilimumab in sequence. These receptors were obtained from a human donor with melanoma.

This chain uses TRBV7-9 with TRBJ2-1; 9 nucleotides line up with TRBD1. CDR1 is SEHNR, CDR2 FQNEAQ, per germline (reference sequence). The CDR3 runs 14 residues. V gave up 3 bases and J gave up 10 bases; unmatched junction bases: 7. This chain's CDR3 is CASSFRTGVREQFF. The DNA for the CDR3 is TGTGCCAGCAGCTTTCGGACAGGGGTTCGGGAGCAGTTCTTC.

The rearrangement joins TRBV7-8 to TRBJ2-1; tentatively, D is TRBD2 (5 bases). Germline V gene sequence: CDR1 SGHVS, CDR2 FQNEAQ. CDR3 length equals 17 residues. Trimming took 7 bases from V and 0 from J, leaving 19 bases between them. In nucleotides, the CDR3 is TGTGCCAGCACCCTAATCGGCCGGAGGAGCTCCTACAATGAGCAGTTCTTC. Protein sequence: CASTLIGRRSSYNEQFF.